One and the same sample provided the 7 T cell receptor beta chains below, sequenced in a study of control samples from healthy donors and cancer patients. Only in-frame clones appear in the TCRdb table, and some are missing; sequencing was by immunoSEQ multiplex PCR. This table holds some 130,000 clones, approximately 91% found once. Sequenced input: blood. The origin of the receptors is a woman in her thirties in good health.

The CDR3 DNA follows: TGTGCCAGTAGTTGGGAGGGGAATCAGCCCCAGCATTTT. Translation: CASSWEGNQPQHF. The V and J genes are TRBV19 and TRBJ1-5, with D perhaps matching TRBD1 (5 bases). The CDR3 spans 13 residues. Germline V gene sequence: CDR1 LNHDA, CDR2 SQIVND (reference sequence). V was pared by 5 bases and J by 4 bases, with 9 bases between.

The CDR3, as DNA: TGTGCCAGCAGTGAAGTTCTAGCGAATGGCTACACCTTC. Protein product: CASSEVLANGYTF. This chain links TRBV2 with TRBJ1-2; D is undetermined. This CDR3 region has 13 residues. V was pared by 1 base and J by 6 bases, with 9 bases between. From germline, CDR1 is SNHLY and CDR2 FYNNEI.

The chain uses TRBV30 and TRBJ1-3; D not resolved. This CDR3 comprises 12 residues. Germline CDR1 GTSNPN, CDR2 SVGIG (reference sequence). Trimming took off 4 bases at V and 3 bases at J, with 7 bases between the two ends. The DNA of the CDR3 is TGTGCCTGGAAAGGGATTGGAAACACCATATATTTT. Translated, it gives CAWKGIGNTIYF.

The gene calls are TRBV19 and TRBJ2-6; TRBD2 aligns across 10 bases. V dropped 6 bases and J dropped 0; count of bases not matched to a gene: 5. Per germline, CDR1 LNHDA and CDR2 SQIVND (reference sequence). The CDR3 covers 17 residues. CDR3 sequence (DNA): TGTGCCAGTAGGCCACTAGCGGGGTCCTCTGGGGCCAACGTCCTGACTTTC. Translated: CASRPLAGSSGANVLTF.

This clone was detected only a few times. This chain joins TRBV6-1 and TRBJ1-5; D is unclear. The CDR3 is made up of 16 amino acids. Per the germline V gene, CDR1 is MNHNS and CDR2 is SASEGT. The V end lost 3 bases, the J end lost 2 bases, and 14 bases lay between the germline ends. In nucleotides, the CDR3 is TGTGCCAGCAGTGACCCACAACGGGCTGGCAATCAGCCCCAGCATTTT. As protein: CASSDPQRAGNQPQHF.

V usage is TRBV18 and J usage is TRBJ2-7; D unresolved. V lost 1 base to trimming and J lost 1 base, with 8 bases between them. Germline values: CDR1 KGHSH, CDR2 LQKENI. The CDR3 runs 14 residues. In DNA, the CDR3 is TGTGCCAGCTCACCACTGGCTAGTTCCTACGAGCAGTACTTC. The encoded protein is CASSPLASSYEQYF.

The chain links TRBV3-1 (or the pseudogene TRBV3-2) to TRBJ2-3, with D unclear. There are 11 residues in the CDR3. Trimming cost V 6 bases and J 5 bases, with 6 bases left between them. Germline V gene sequence: CDR1 LGHDT, CDR2 YNNKEL (reference sequence). CDR3 in amino acids: CASRERDTQYF. Written as DNA, the CDR3 is TGTGCCAGCAGGGAGAGAGATACGCAGTATTTT.